Shown below are 12 T cell receptor beta chains from a single sample sequenced in a study of persistence of HIV-infected CD4 T cells. An overlapping HIV-1 Gag peptide pool stimulated these cells at approximately 0.91 ug/peptide/mL. Responding CD4+ T cells were sorted by upregulation of both CD40 ligand and CD69. Sequencing used immunoSEQ version 4 in survey mode. Here immunoSEQ multiplex PCR was the method, and the copy in TCRdb shows in-frame clones only, minus some. This sample yields about 27,000 clones, of which around 72% are seen a single time; about 1.7% belongs to the top ten. Antigens for these TCRs are unknown. The sample here was CD4+ T cells sorted from PBMCs after roughly 18-hour stimulation, taken from a patient who received antiretroviral therapy. Receptors originate from an adult man with HIV who was CMV-seropositive.

The chain couples TRBV5-1 to TRBJ2-1; the D is unclear. This CDR3 spans 18 amino acids. Germline assignment: CDR1 SGHRS and CDR2 YFSETQ. Trimming stripped 0 bases from V and 3 bases from J, with 19 bases between. The CDR3 spells CASSLDLATRSVYNEQFF. DNA for the CDR3: TGCGCCAGCAGCTTGGACCTCGCTACACGATCCGTCTACAATGAGCAGTTCTTC.

The chain employs TRBV19 and TRBJ2-1; 8 bases fit TRBD1. CDR3 size: 19 residues. CDR1 is LNHDA, CDR2 SQIVND, per germline (reference sequence). V was clipped by 7 bases and J by 5 bases; unmatched bases: 22. The CDR3 region is CASKSEGTGVAQGHNEQFF. CDR3 DNA: TGTGCCAGTAAAAGCGAAGGGACAGGAGTTGCCCAGGGACACAATGAGCAGTTCTTC.

The chain combines TRBV25-1 with TRBJ2-2; 9 bases map to TRBD1. V lost 6 bases to trimming and J lost 10 bases; unmatched junction nucleotides: 18. Germline V CDR1 and CDR2: MGHDK, SYGVNS. The CDR3 extends over 17 amino acids. CDR3 sequence (DNA): TGTGCCAGCAGCAACCGACCGGGACAGGGCAATTATCAGGAGCTGTTTTTT. It specifies CASSNRPGQGNYQELFF.

The chain combines TRBV4-1 with TRBJ1-2; D is undetermined. V was trimmed by 8 bases and J by 5 bases, leaving 12 bases between them. The CDR3 sequence is 12 residues long. CDR1 is MGHRA, CDR2 YSYEKL, per germline. Here the CDR3 DNA reads TGCGCCAGCCAACTCGATGGGTATGGCTACACCTTC. Protein product: CASQLDGYGYTF.

CDR3 residues: CATSEGTGGGYIQYF. The CDR3 nucleotides read TGTGCCACCAGTGAAGGGACCGGGGGAGGATACATTCAGTACTTC. This chain uses TRBV24-1 with TRBJ2-4; D possibly corresponds to TRBD2 (6 bases). The CDR3 loop spans 15 amino acids. Between the trimmed V and J ends, which lost 4 bases and 8 bases, there was a span of 17 bases. Germline V lookup: CDR1 KGHDR, CDR2 SFDVKD.

The chain couples TRBV28 to TRBJ2-7; D possibly uses TRBD1 or TRBD2 (5 bases each). Trimming removed 4 bases at V and 2 bases at J, with 15 bases between. Germline V gives CDR1 MDHEN, CDR2 SYDVKM. The CDR3 loop spans 15 amino acids. CDR3 DNA sequence: TGTGCCAGCAGTTCCACCGGGACGGAGACCTACGAGCAGTACTTC. The encoded protein is CASSSTGTETYEQYF.

The chain combines TRBV5-4 with TRBJ2-7; 9 nucleotides align to TRBD2. CDR3 size: 15 residues. The germline gives CDR1 SGHNT, CDR2 YYREEE (reference sequence). J lost 5 bases, V lost 4 bases, and 10 bases had no gene match. CDR3 nucleotides: TGTGCCAGCAGCCGGCAAGCGGGAGGTTCGAACGAGCAGTACTTC. Translating gives CASSRQAGGSNEQYF.

J is TRBJ2-2 and V is TRBV7-3; D might be TRBD1 (5 bases). Germline CDR1 is SGHTA and CDR2 is FQGTGA. Trimming removed 2 bases from V and 0 bases from J, with 7 bases in between. The length of the CDR3 is 15 residues. Here the CDR3 DNA reads TGTGCCAGCAGCTTACAGGGATCGAACACCGGGGAGCTGTTTTTT. It is translated as CASSLQGSNTGELFF. Supplemented by reference TRBV7-3 and TRBJ2-2, the full variable domain reads GAGVSQTPSNKVTEKGKYVELRCDPISGHTALYWYRQSLGQGPEFLIYFQGTGAADDSGLPNDRFFAVRPEGSVSTLKIQRTERGDSAVYLCASSLQGSNTGELFFGEGSRLTVL.

For the CDR3, the DNA is TGTGCCAGCAGCTTAGGGGGTGTAGGGGTCTACGAGCAGTACTTC. Translated: CASSLGGVGVYEQYF. This chain joins TRBV11-3 and TRBJ2-7; possible D gene TRBD1, 5 bases. The ends were cut back, 1 base at V and 3 bases at J, with 13 bases in the middle. Germline V gene lookup returns CDR1 SGHNT and CDR2 YENEEA. The CDR3 totals 15 residues. The complete variable domain, with remaining parts taken from reference TRBV11-3 and TRBJ2-7, reads EAGVVQSPRYKIIEKKQPVAFWCNPISGHNTLYWYLQNLGQGPELLIRYENEEAVDDSQLPKDRFSAERLKGVDSTLKIQPAELGDSAVYLCASSLGGVGVYEQYFGPGTRLTVT.

The chain uses TRBV2 and TRBJ1-5; D is possibly TRBD1 (5 bases). Germline CDR1 is SNHLY and CDR2 is FYNNEI. V was shortened by 4 bases and J by 2 bases, with 21 bases between the two germline ends. There are 18 residues in the CDR3. The CDR3, as DNA: TGTGCCAGCAGTGGACCTAAGGGCGGGGCGGGGGGCAATCAGCCCCAGCATTTT. It specifies CASSGPKGGAGGNQPQHF.

The chain has TRBV4-1 and TRBJ2-2; 9 nucleotides agree with TRBD1. Germline V gene data show CDR1 as MGHRA and CDR2 as YSYEKL. The V and J ends lost 0 bases and 7 bases, in that order; junction bases with no gene match: 3. The CDR3 spans 15 residues. The CDR3 DNA follows: TGCGCCAGCAGCCAAGAGACAGGGGGTAACGGGGAGCTGTTTTTT. This gives the protein CASSQETGGNGELFF.

This clone has just a few counts. The chain is built from TRBV12-3 or TRBV12-4 and TRBJ1-1; D perhaps matches TRBD1 (5 bases). This CDR3 is 13 amino acids long. Between the trimmed V and J ends, which lost 6 bases and 5 bases, there was a span of 13 bases. This CDR3 reads CASRRGAETEAFF. The CDR3 region has the DNA TGTGCCAGCAGGAGGGGTGCAGAGACTGAAGCTTTCTTT.